The 30 T cell receptor beta chains reported below all come from one sample, sequenced in a study of blood T cell repertoires in COVID-19. The method was immunoSEQ multiplex PCR; TCRdb's version includes in-frame clones alone and lacks a portion of them. This sample has fewer than 250,000 clones; around 82% occur once, and the top ten carry 7.4%. Specimen: PBMCs or T cells enriched from blood (not recorded which). The receptors stem from a woman in her thirties or forties with acute COVID-19.

V and J are TRBV19 and TRBJ1-5; 9 nucleotides align to TRBD1. CDR3 length: 15 amino acids. The V gene end was trimmed by 5 bases and the J gene end by 5 bases; junction bases not matched to a gene: 7. Germline CDR1 and CDR2: LNHDA and SQIVND (reference sequence). CDR3 DNA sequence: TGTGCCAGTAGTCCACAGGGGGCGCGAGATCAGCCCCAGCATTTT. Translation gives CASSPQGARDQPQHF.

The V and J genes are TRBV11-3 and TRBJ2-1, with D maybe TRBD2 (5 bases). Trimming took off 8 bases at V and 5 bases at J, with 13 bases between the two ends. From germline, CDR1 is SGHNT and CDR2 YENEEA. The CDR3 extends over 13 amino acids. The CDR3 reads CASALLGNNEQFF. The CDR3 DNA follows: TGTGCCAGCGCCTTACTAGGGAACAATGAGCAGTTCTTC.

The V call is TRBV15, the J call TRBJ1-3; D is unclear. CDR1 and CDR2 from the germline V gene are LNHNV and YYDKDF (reference sequence). CDR3 length: 14 residues. Trimming cost V 8 bases and J 1 base, with 12 bases left between them. CDR3 region: CATSLGGSGNTIYF. The CDR3 nucleotides read TGTGCCACCTCTTTAGGCGGATCTGGAAACACCATATATTTT.

This chain joins TRBV2 and TRBJ1-5; maybe TRBD1 (5 bases). CDR3 length equals 18 residues. Germline V gene sequence: CDR1 SNHLY, CDR2 FYNNEI. Deletions cut 2 bases from V and 4 bases from J, with 21 bases between. CDR3 loop: CASSEFGFTSRTNQPQHF. Here the CDR3 DNA reads TGTGCCAGCAGTGAATTCGGGTTTACCTCGAGGACAAATCAGCCCCAGCATTTT.

This sequence joins TRBV7-2 and TRBJ2-1; 7 nucleotides agree with TRBD1. The trim removed 0 bases at V and 3 bases at J, leaving 20 bases unmatched. The germline gives CDR1 SGHTA, CDR2 FQGNSA. The CDR3 spans 21 residues. The CDR3 nucleotides read TGTGCCAGCAGCTTAGCGCTCGTGTTGGGCGACAGGGCGACTCTCTACAATGAGCAGTTCTTC. Translation gives CASSLALVLGDRATLYNEQFF.

In DNA, the CDR3 is TGTGCCAGCAGGCAACCGACAGGGGGCTTGCAGCCCCAGCATTTT. It is translated as CASRQPTGGLQPQHF. J is TRBJ1-5 and V is TRBV5-5, with 10 nucleotides matching TRBD1. CDR1 SGHKS and CDR2 YYEKEE come from the germline V gene (reference sequence). This CDR3 contains 15 residues. Unmatched junction bases numbered 9, after V lost 5 bases and J lost 7 bases.

This clone was detected once. This chain uses TRBV2 with TRBJ1-1; 7 nucleotides line up with TRBD1. The CDR3 extends over 15 amino acids. Per the germline V gene, CDR1 is SNHLY and CDR2 is FYNNEI. V dropped 6 bases and J dropped 4; count of bases not matched to a gene: 11. The CDR3 here is CASRPRQGLSTEAFF. The CDR3 DNA follows: TGTGCCAGCAGACCGAGACAGGGATTGAGCACTGAAGCTTTCTTT.

The chain carries TRBV7-2 and TRBJ1-1; D gene uncertain. Between the trimmed V and J ends, which lost 5 bases and 4 bases, there was a span of 14 bases. The germline V gene has CDR1 SGHTA and CDR2 FQGNSA. CDR3 length: 14 residues. CDR3 in DNA: TGTGCCAGCAGCACCGACTTCCCGAGCACTGAAGCTTTCTTT. Residues: CASSTDFPSTEAFF. The full variable domain, rest sourced from reference TRBV7-2 and TRBJ1-1, is GAGVSQSPSNKVTEKGKDVELRCDPISGHTALYWYRQSLGQGLEFLIYFQGNSAPDKSGLPSDRFSAERTGGSVSTLTIQRTQQEDSAVYLCASSTDFPSTEAFFGQGTRLTVV.

The CDR3 reads CASSRNTGGAEPQHF. The CDR3 DNA follows: TGTGCCAGCAGCCGGAACACAGGGGGCGCGGAGCCCCAGCATTTT. This chain uses TRBV7-6 with TRBJ1-5; TRBD1 matches 9 bases. This CDR3 has 15 amino acids. The V gene's germline CDR1 is SGHVS and CDR2 FNYEAQ. Trimming cost V 5 bases and J 8 bases; bases outside gene matches: 10.

V gene TRBV9 combines with J gene TRBJ2-2, with a possible D match to TRBD1 (6 bases). Trimming took off 3 bases at V and 6 bases at J, with 15 bases between the two ends. Germline loops: CDR1 SGDLS, CDR2 YYNGEE. The CDR3 extends over 15 amino acids. CDR3 in DNA: TGTGCCAGCAGCGCCCATCAGGGGTCGGCCGGGGAGCTGTTTTTT. Translation gives CASSAHQGSAGELFF.

This chain joins TRBV27 and TRBJ2-7, with 9 bases lining up with TRBD1. The V and J ends lost 1 base and 0 bases, in that order; junction bases with no gene match: 7. The germline V gene has CDR1 MNHEY and CDR2 SMNVEV (reference sequence). The CDR3 extends over 17 amino acids. The CDR3 reads CASSLYLGTGTSYEQYF. DNA for the CDR3: TGTGCCAGCAGTTTATACCTTGGGACAGGGACCTCCTACGAGCAGTACTTC.

DNA for the CDR3: TGTGCCAGCAGCCAGGCGGGACAGGGTTATCAGCCCCAGCATTTT. Its translation is CASSQAGQGYQPQHF. This chain uses TRBV3-1 (or the pseudogene TRBV3-2) with TRBJ1-5, with 9 bases fitting TRBD1. The germline V gene has CDR1 LGHDT and CDR2 YNNKEL (reference sequence). The CDR3 loop spans 15 amino acids. The ends lost 3 bases at V and 5 bases at J; junction bases unmatched: 5.

The chain recombines TRBV14 with TRBJ2-5; TRBD1 might be the D (5 bases). CDR1 SGHDN and CDR2 FVKESK come from the germline V gene. This CDR3 is 18 amino acids long. Trimming shortened V by 4 bases and J by 5 bases, and 26 bases separated the two germline ends. CDR3 region: CASSPKHRGGHSGETQYF. DNA for the CDR3: TGTGCCAGCAGCCCAAAACATAGGGGCGGCCACTCAGGGGAGACCCAGTACTTC.

The chain couples TRBV2 to TRBJ2-5; D perhaps matches TRBD2 (6 bases). CDR3 length: 14 amino acids. The germline gives CDR1 SNHLY, CDR2 FYNNEI. Trimming took off 5 bases at V and 9 bases at J, with 19 bases between the two ends. The CDR3 reads CASSYGTRGVSQYF. The CDR3 nucleotides read TGTGCCAGCAGTTACGGGACTCGTGGTGTGTCCCAGTACTTC.

The V gene is TRBV5-6, the J gene TRBJ2-5; possibly TRBD2 for D (6 bases). Trimming stripped 2 bases from V and 1 base from J, with 9 bases between. There are 14 residues in the CDR3. CDR1 SGHDT and CDR2 YYEEEE come from the germline V gene. CDR3 bases: TGTGCCAGCAGCTTAGGAGGGCTCCAAGAGACCCAGTACTTC. It is translated as CASSLGGLQETQYF.

The chain is built from TRBV24-1 and TRBJ1-2; 8 positions agree with TRBD1. V gave up 3 bases and J gave up 0 bases; unmatched junction bases: 5. Germline V lookup: CDR1 KGHDR, CDR2 SFDVKD. The CDR3 extends over 16 amino acids. The CDR3 DNA follows: TGTGCCACCAGTGATGTGACAGGGGATTCTAACTATGGCTACACCTTC. This gives the protein CATSDVTGDSNYGYTF.

The rearrangement uses TRBV7-2 and TRBJ2-3; 10 nucleotides agree with TRBD2. V dropped 2 bases and J dropped 5; count of bases not matched to a gene: 4. The germline V gene encodes CDR1 SGHTA and CDR2 FQGNSA. The CDR3 loop spans 15 amino acids. For the CDR3, the DNA is TGTGCCAGCAGCTTACGTGTAGCGGGGGGAGATACGCAGTATTTT. Encoded protein: CASSLRVAGGDTQYF.

J is TRBJ1-5 and V is TRBV28; D is perhaps TRBD1 (5 bases). The CDR3 contains 13 residues. The V and J ends lost 6 bases and 11 bases respectively, with 17 bases between them. Germline-derived CDR1 and CDR2 are MDHEN and SYDVKM. The chain's CDR3 is CASRQDPLEAQHF. CDR3 nucleotides: TGTGCCAGCAGACAGGACCCCCTTGAGGCCCAGCATTTT.

The genes are TRBV5-6 and TRBJ2-2; D unresolved. The germline CDR1 and CDR2 sequences are SGHDT and YYEEEE. CDR3 size: 14 residues. The V and J ends lost 3 bases and 3 bases respectively, with 9 bases between them. The CDR3 region is CASSSPSHTGELFF. The CDR3 DNA is TGTGCCAGCAGCTCCCCTAGTCACACCGGGGAGCTGTTTTTT.

V gene TRBV7-9 combines with J gene TRBJ2-1; D may be TRBD2 (5 bases). CDR1 SEHNR and CDR2 FQNEAQ come from the germline V gene (reference sequence). The CDR3 consists of 12 residues. Trimming removed 5 bases at V and 13 bases at J, with 15 bases between. In DNA form, the CDR3 reads TGTGCCAGCAGCCAGGCGACGGACTCTCAGTTCTTC. Translated: CASSQATDSQFF.

In its sample, this clone was seen once. The chain recombines TRBV19 with TRBJ1-4; TRBD1 agrees at 7 bases. The germline CDR1 and CDR2 sequences are LNHDA and SQIVND (reference sequence). The length of the CDR3 is 17 residues. V trimming: 7 bases; J trimming: 0 bases; junction bases outside the gene matches: 11. The CDR3 here is CASTTTGLFATNEKLFF. The CDR3 coding sequence is TGTGCCAGTACTACGACAGGGCTATTTGCAACTAATGAAAAACTGTTTTTT.

The genes are TRBV4-2 and TRBJ2-2, with D unresolved. This CDR3 has 16 residues. V gave up 2 bases and J gave up 8 bases, with 18 bases separating them. Germline CDR1 LGHNA, CDR2 YNFKEQ. This CDR3 is CASSQKRLLSRGELFF. Here the CDR3 DNA reads TGTGCCAGCAGCCAAAAAAGACTCCTTAGTAGGGGGGAGCTGTTTTTT.

V and J are TRBV6-2 or TRBV6-3 and TRBJ1-1, with D possibly TRBD1 on 6 matching bases. The CDR3 extends over 15 amino acids. The germline V and J ends were trimmed by 4 bases and 1 base, with 13 bases remaining between them. Looked up from germline, CDR1 is MNHEY and CDR2 is SVGEGT. CDR3 residues: CASSSWGRGNTEAFF. The CDR3 DNA reads TGTGCCAGCAGTTCGTGGGGGCGCGGGAACACTGAAGCTTTCTTT.

The chain is built from TRBV7-8 and TRBJ2-7; TRBD2 matches 8 bases. Germline CDR1 reads SGHVS; CDR2 reads FQNEAQ. This CDR3 spans 16 amino acids. V lost 4 bases to trimming and J lost 0 bases; unmatched junction nucleotides: 8. The CDR3 spells CASSSLRLARSYEQYF. The CDR3 coding sequence is TGTGCCAGCAGCTCCCTTAGACTAGCGCGCTCCTACGAGCAGTACTTC.

This rearrangement joins TRBV19 to TRBJ1-4, with D possibly being TRBD1 (5 bases). There are 15 residues in the CDR3. Germline V lookup: CDR1 LNHDA, CDR2 SQIVND (reference sequence). The V end lost 5 bases, the J end lost 8 bases, and 18 bases lay between the germline ends. The CDR3 reads CASSGWGLLGEKLFF. In DNA, the CDR3 is TGTGCCAGTAGTGGATGGGGCCTCCTCGGGGAAAAACTGTTTTTT.

The chain has TRBV19 and TRBJ2-7; 10 nucleotides agree with TRBD1. V lost 4 bases and J lost 4; bases outside the gene matches: 10. CDR1 is LNHDA, CDR2 SQIVND, per germline (reference sequence). The CDR3 runs to 16 residues. The CDR3 bases are TGTGCCAGTAGTACCCAACCGGGACAGGGGAGATACGAGCAGTACTTC. Its protein product is CASSTQPGQGRYEQYF.

This chain links TRBV4-3 with TRBJ1-1; 7 bases fit TRBD1. The germline CDR1 and CDR2 sequences are LGHNA and YSLEER. This CDR3 region has 14 residues. J lost 5 bases, V lost 6 bases, and 9 bases had no gene match. The CDR3 region is CASSQNRGRTEAFF. The CDR3 nucleotides are TGCGCCAGCAGTCAAAACAGGGGTAGAACTGAAGCTTTCTTT.

J is TRBJ1-1 and V is TRBV4-2; a weak D match, TRBD1 (6 bases). The CDR3 has 15 residues. CDR1 LGHNA and CDR2 YNFKEQ come from the germline V gene. V gave up 0 bases and J gave up 5 bases, with 13 bases separating them. This chain's CDR3 is CASSQDSRGGTEAFF. In DNA, the CDR3 is TGTGCCAGCAGCCAAGATTCAAGGGGGGGGACTGAAGCTTTCTTT.

This sequence joins TRBV18 and TRBJ1-2; 10 bases align to TRBD1. Germline CDR1 reads KGHSH; CDR2 reads LQKENI. There are 14 residues in the CDR3. V trimming: 8 bases; J trimming: 4 bases; junction bases outside the gene matches: 7. In DNA form, the CDR3 reads TGTGCCAGCCTGCGACAGGGGGCGGGCTATGGCTACACCTTC. Encoded protein: CASLRQGAGYGYTF.

This chain's CDR3 is CASSVDPGLANNEQFF. The DNA for the CDR3 is TGTGCCAGCAGCGTAGATCCGGGACTAGCGAACAATGAGCAGTTCTTC. The V and J genes are TRBV9 and TRBJ2-1; 10 nucleotides align to TRBD2. The CDR3 is 16 amino acids. The V gene end was trimmed by 0 bases and the J gene end by 5 bases; junction bases not matched to a gene: 5. The germline CDR1 and CDR2 sequences are SGDLS and YYNGEE.